These 25 T cell receptor beta chains were sequenced from one sample in a study of PD-1 blockade in classical Hodgkin lymphoma. Stated time point: cycle 4 day 1 (C4D1), after 5 to 7 weeks of nivolumab. Relapses following autologous stem cell transplantation were seen in all patients, with brentuximab vedotin exposure varying. Thawed PBMCs yielded CD4+ T cells through magnetic negative selection. Measured with immunoSEQ multiplex PCR; TCRdb has only the in-frame clones, and not every one. The table has some 13,000 clones, around 85% seen once. The sample here was CD4+ T cells from blood, taken before the fourth cycle of nivolumab. Receptor source: a human donor with classical Hodgkin lymphoma.

CDR3 region: CASRKEVGTEAFF. The CDR3 DNA reads as TGTGCCAGCAGAAAAGAAGTGGGCACTGAAGCTTTCTTT. The genes are TRBV7-2 and TRBJ1-1, with no clear D. Germline V gene sequence: CDR1 SGHTA, CDR2 FQGNSA. This CDR3 comprises 13 residues. The ends were cut back, 6 bases at V and 4 bases at J, with 12 bases in the middle.

The V gene is TRBV25-1, the J gene TRBJ2-7; 7 bases match TRBD1. The CDR3 extends over 16 amino acids. Unmatched junction bases numbered 10, after V lost 5 bases and J lost 0 bases. Germline values: CDR1 MGHDK, CDR2 SYGVNS. The CDR3 DNA reads TGTGCCAGCAGTCCCCTCACAGGGGCCCGCTCCTACGAGCAGTACTTC. Amino acid sequence: CASSPLTGARSYEQYF.

The chain couples TRBV5-4 to TRBJ1-5; D uncertain. The CDR3 is 13 amino acids. Trimming shortened V by 0 bases and J by 4 bases, and 5 bases separated the two germline ends. Germline CDR1 reads SGHNT; CDR2 reads YYREEE (reference sequence). CDR3 DNA sequence: TGTGCCAGCAGCTTGGACAGAAATCAGCCCCAGCATTTT. Residues: CASSLDRNQPQHF.

The chain couples TRBV5-1 to TRBJ1-1; D possibly corresponds to TRBD1 (5 bases). CDR3 length: 15 residues. Germline V lookup: CDR1 SGHRS, CDR2 YFSETQ. V was trimmed by 2 bases and J by 0 bases, leaving 11 bases between them. The CDR3 sequence is CASSLGQGLNTEAFF. The CDR3 DNA is TGCGCCAGCAGCTTAGGGCAGGGACTGAACACTGAAGCTTTCTTT.

The rearrangement links TRBV5-4 to TRBJ2-1; 9 bases map to TRBD1. Germline trimming cut 4 bases from V and 5 bases from J; bases unmatched to any gene: 7. Germline assignment: CDR1 SGHNT and CDR2 YYREEE (reference sequence). The CDR3 consists of 15 residues. The CDR3 spells CASSGAGTGNNEQFF. In DNA, the CDR3 is TGTGCCAGCAGCGGGGCCGGGACAGGGAACAATGAGCAGTTCTTC.

The rearrangement uses TRBV5-4 and TRBJ2-1, with D possibly being TRBD1 (5 bases). The CDR3 consists of 16 residues. Germline CDR1 is SGHNT and CDR2 is YYREEE (reference sequence). V lost 1 base, J lost 4 bases, and 15 bases lay in between. CDR3 in amino acids: CASSLPRQSRYNEQFF. In DNA, the CDR3 is TGTGCCAGCAGCTTGCCTCGACAGTCCCGGTACAATGAGCAGTTCTTC.

This clone turned up a few times. The V call is TRBV5-4, the J call TRBJ1-2; a possible D gene is TRBD1 (5 bases). This CDR3 is built from 12 residues. The ends were cut back, 0 bases at V and 6 bases at J, with 6 bases in the middle. In germline, CDR1 is SGHNT, CDR2 YYREEE (reference sequence). The CDR3 loop reads CASSLAGHGYTF. The CDR3 DNA follows: TGTGCCAGCAGCTTGGCAGGGCATGGCTACACCTTC. Full variable domain (rest looked up from reference TRBV5-4 and TRBJ1-2): ETGVTQSPTHLIKTRGQQVTLRCSSQSGHNTVSWYQQALGQGPQFIFQYYREEENGRGNFPPRFSGLQFPNYSSELNVNALELDDSALYLCASSLAGHGYTFGSGTRLTVV.

The chain joins TRBV19 to TRBJ1-2, with D unclear. The germline V gene encodes CDR1 LNHDA and CDR2 SQIVND (reference sequence). This CDR3 is built from 12 residues. V lost 3 bases, J lost 8 bases, and 10 bases lay in between. CDR3 nucleotides: TGTGCCAGTAGTATTCGGGGTGGCGGCTACACCTTC. Its protein is CASSIRGGGYTF.

The chain is built from TRBV4-3 and TRBJ1-4; D gene ambiguous. The V end was cut by 1 base, the J end by 3 bases, with 12 bases between. The length of the CDR3 is 16 residues. CDR1 and CDR2 (germline): LGHNA, YSLEER. The CDR3 protein is CASSQVPKGPNEKLFF. CDR3 DNA: TGCGCCAGCAGCCAAGTCCCGAAAGGGCCTAATGAAAAACTGTTTTTT.

The rearrangement uses TRBV5-4 and TRBJ2-7; tentatively, D is TRBD1 or TRBD2 (6 bases each). The CDR3 spans 15 residues. In germline, CDR1 is SGHNT, CDR2 YYREEE (reference sequence). With 2 bases removed from V and 5 bases from J, the gap between germline ends came to 17 bases. CDR3 sequence (DNA): TGTGCCAGCAGCTTCCCTTCCGGGGGCGACGACGAGCAGTACTTC. It specifies CASSFPSGGDDEQYF. Complete variable domain (other parts from reference TRBV5-4 and TRBJ2-7): ETGVTQSPTHLIKTRGQQVTLRCSSQSGHNTVSWYQQALGQGPQFIFQYYREEENGRGNFPPRFSGLQFPNYSSELNVNALELDDSALYLCASSFPSGGDDEQYFGPGTRLTVT.

V and J are TRBV13 and TRBJ1-1; D gene ambiguous. The CDR3 sequence is 15 residues long. V was clipped by 0 bases and J by 0 bases, with 8 bases between them. In germline, CDR1 is PRHDT, CDR2 FYEKMQ (reference sequence). This chain's CDR3 is CASSLGIQMNTEAFF. In nucleotides, the CDR3 is TGTGCCAGCAGCTTAGGCATACAGATGAACACTGAAGCTTTCTTT.

CDR3 residues: CASSLRRGVWNEQFF. The DNA for the CDR3 is TGTGCCAGCAGCTTAAGGCGGGGAGTGTGGAATGAGCAGTTCTTC. The J gene is TRBJ2-1, the V gene TRBV7-9, with a tentative D call TRBD2 (6 bases). Trimming shortened V by 2 bases and J by 7 bases, and 15 bases separated the two germline ends. The CDR3 has 15 residues. Germline V gives CDR1 SEHNR, CDR2 FQNEAQ (reference sequence).

This clone was recorded once. This chain uses TRBV21-1 with TRBJ1-3. TRBV21-1 is tagged as a pseudogene. This CDR3 is 16 amino acids long. The CDR3 reads CASSKVGNGGGNTIYF. CDR3 in DNA: TGTGCCAGCAGCAAAGTCGGAAACGGGGGGGGAAACACCATATATTTT.

The gene calls are TRBV10-1 and TRBJ1-4; D gene ambiguous. CDR1 and CDR2 from the germline V gene are WNHNN and SYGVQD (reference sequence). Trimming took 1 base from V and 9 from J, leaving 6 bases between them. This CDR3 spans 12 amino acids. In DNA, the CDR3 is TGCGCCAGCAGTGAGTGTGGGAAAAAACTGTTTTTT. Protein: CASSECGKKLFF.

The chain carries TRBV28 and TRBJ1-2; D gene ambiguous. V gave up 6 bases and J gave up 0 bases, with 8 bases separating them. This CDR3 contains 13 residues. Germline CDR1 reads MDHEN; CDR2 reads SYDVKM. The CDR3 region has the DNA TGTGCCAGCAGGGTTTCACCTAACTATGGCTACACCTTC. Its translation is CASRVSPNYGYTF.

The chain combines TRBV7-9 with TRBJ2-1; 10 nucleotides match TRBD1. The V gene's germline CDR1 is SEHNR and CDR2 FQNEAQ (reference sequence). J gave up 1 base and V 4 bases, and 1 base lay outside the gene matches. This CDR3 contains 15 residues. The DNA for the CDR3 is TGTGCCAGCAGCTCGGGACAGGGGTCCTACAATGAGCAGTTCTTC. Protein sequence: CASSSGQGSYNEQFF.

This clone was recorded a few times. The chain's CDR3 is CASSHSAETGGFQSKPQHF. The CDR3 nucleotides read TGCGCCAGCAGCCATTCAGCAGAGACAGGGGGCTTTCAGTCAAAGCCCCAGCATTTT. The chain has TRBV4-1 and TRBJ1-5; 10 nucleotides agree with TRBD1. J gave up 8 bases and V 3 bases, and 19 bases lay outside the gene matches. The CDR3 totals 19 residues. Germline loops: CDR1 MGHRA, CDR2 YSYEKL.

J is TRBJ2-7 and V is TRBV5-5; maybe TRBD1 (6 bases). This CDR3 has 12 residues. The germline V gene encodes CDR1 SGHKS and CDR2 YYEKEE (reference sequence). V lost 4 bases to trimming and J lost 6 bases, with 11 bases between them. The CDR3 region has the DNA TGTGCCAGCAGCCTTGACAGGAGCGAGCAGTACTTC. Residues: CASSLDRSEQYF. The variable domain in full, with the rest retrieved from reference TRBV5-5 and TRBJ2-7, is DAGVTQSPTHLIKTRGQQVTLRCSPISGHKSVSWYQQVLGQGPQFIFQYYEKEERGRGNFPDRFSARQFPNYSSELNVNALLLGDSALYLCASSLDRSEQYFGPGTRLTVT.

The rearrangement links TRBV30 to TRBJ1-1, with TRBD1 identical over 9 bases. From germline, CDR1 is GTSNPN and CDR2 SVGIG (reference sequence). The CDR3 has 11 residues. The trim removed 8 bases at V and 5 bases at J, leaving 3 bases unmatched. The CDR3 DNA follows: TGTGCCGGACAGGGGTGGACTGAAGCTTTCTTT. Translated: CAGQGWTEAFF.

CDR3 region: CASSVGLAERLSYNEQFF. Written as DNA, the CDR3 is TGTGCCAGCAGCGTGGGGCTAGCGGAGCGACTGTCCTACAATGAGCAGTTCTTC. The chain has TRBV9 and TRBJ2-1, with 7 bases aligning to TRBD2. Germline-derived CDR1 and CDR2 are SGDLS and YYNGEE. This CDR3 contains 18 residues. J gave up 1 base and V 2 bases, and 12 bases lay outside the gene matches.

The rearrangement uses TRBV4-1 and TRBJ2-3; D may be TRBD2 (5 bases). With 0 bases removed from V and 2 bases from J, the gap between germline ends came to 12 bases. The germline V gene encodes CDR1 MGHRA and CDR2 YSYEKL. CDR3 size: 16 residues. CDR3 nucleotides: TGCGCCAGCAGCCAAGAGAGAGGGAAAACCACAGATACGCAGTATTTT. Protein sequence: CASSQERGKTTDTQYF.

The sample holds a few counts of this clone. This rearrangement joins TRBV7-9 to TRBJ2-1; D perhaps matches TRBD1 (6 bases). The ends were cut back, 5 bases at V and 2 bases at J, with 10 bases in the middle. The CDR3 has 14 amino acids. Germline CDR1 reads SEHNR; CDR2 reads FQNEAQ (reference sequence). CDR3 bases: TGTGCCAGCAGCAGGGACATAACCTACAATGAGCAGTTCTTC. Residues: CASSRDITYNEQFF.

This chain links TRBV28 with TRBJ1-2; possible D gene TRBD1, 5 bases. This CDR3 is built from 14 residues. Germline CDR1 reads MDHEN; CDR2 reads SYDVKM. V lost 2 bases and J lost 7, with 14 bases in between. The CDR3 bases are TGTGCCAGCAGTTTAGGGGGGGAGCCTGGTGGCTACACCTTC. The encoded protein is CASSLGGEPGGYTF.

This chain joins TRBV28 and TRBJ2-1; 10 bases are a match to TRBD2. CDR1 and CDR2 from the germline V gene are MDHEN and SYDVKM. V dropped 5 bases and J dropped 8; count of bases not matched to a gene: 9. The CDR3 has 15 residues. In DNA form, the CDR3 reads TGTGCCAGCAGTGGAGCTAGCGGGAGTAGGTATGAGCAGTTCTTC. It yields the protein CASSGASGSRYEQFF. Complete variable domain (other parts from reference TRBV28 and TRBJ2-1): DVKVTQSSRYLVKRTGEKVFLECVQDMDHENMFWYRQDPGLGLRLIYFSYDVKMKEKGDIPEGYSVSREKKERFSLILESASTNQTSMYLCASSGASGSRYEQFFGPGTRLTVL.

J is TRBJ1-1 and V is TRBV7-9; D unclear. The CDR3 contains 17 residues. The germline V gene has CDR1 SEHNR and CDR2 FQNEAQ (reference sequence). V was pared by 0 bases and J by 0 bases, with 14 bases between. The CDR3, as DNA: TGTGCCAGCAGCTTAGCGGAGGGAGCGCAGATGAACACTGAAGCTTTCTTT. It translates to CASSLAEGAQMNTEAFF.